This T cell receptor beta chain was identified during a study of graft-versus-host responses after intestinal transplantation. Study findings and constraints: Allografts carried high graft-versus-host to host-versus-graft clonal ratios in patients having graft-donor T cell macrochimerism.

With respect to this clone: Its antigen is currently unknown.

The data were produced by immunoSEQ multiplex PCR, yet TCRdb's version contains in-frame clones alone and is incomplete. The sample comprises roughly 120,000 clones, 90% of which are singletons, and about 0.18% rests with the top ten. This CDR3 spans 9 amino acids. Germline assignment: CDR1 SSHAT and CDR2 FNYEAQ (reference sequence). V dropped 5 bases and J dropped 10 bases, with 5 bases sitting between them. The input for sequencing was unstimulated CD4+ T cells sorted from spleen or lymph node cells, taken before intestinal transplant. The sequence derives from a human donor who received an intestinal transplant. The chain employs TRBV7-7 and TRBJ1-1; D is undetermined. CDR3 sequence reads: CASSPRAFF. The CDR3 nucleotides are TGTGCCAGCAGCCCCCGAGCTTTCTTT.